The sequence of this T cell receptor (beta chain) was determined in a study of shared clonotypes between healthy human individuals. This CDR3 is built from 14 residues. Unmatched junction bases numbered 3, after V lost 6 bases and J lost 3 bases. In germline, CDR1 is SNHLY, CDR2 FYNNEI. Under the authors' procedure: As immunoSEQ supplied junction-only sequences (without quality scores), filtering differed. Sequenced by immunoSEQ multiplex PCR; TCRdb stores in-frame clones only, minus some. V and J calls and clone size follow that table, whereas D and trimming were derived from the DNA. Altogether 170,000 or so clones are present, approximately 60% being singletons, with the ten largest covering 8.5% to 12%. There were only Caucasian adults among the donors, and all lived in Nashville, Tennessee. Investigators divided CD4+ cells into CD45RA+ naive and CD45RA-negative memory subsets.

The chain has TRBV2 and TRBJ2-3; 10 bases map to TRBD2. Sequenced input: memory CD4+ T cells sorted from blood. Subset defined: CD45RA-negative fraction. The receptor's source is a man aged 25 to 45 in good health. The CDR3 nucleotides read TGTGCCAGCAGCCTACTAGCGGGAACAGATACGCAGTATTTT. Residues: CASSLLAGTDTQYF. The whole variable domain, filled in from reference TRBV2 and TRBJ2-3, reads EPEVTQTPSHQVTQMGQEVILRCVPISNHLYFYWYRQILGQKVEFLVSFYNNEISEKSEIFDDQFSVERPDGSNFTLKIRSTKLEDSAMYFCASSLLAGTDTQYFGPGTRLTVL.